This entry lists 10 T cell receptor beta chains sequenced from one sample in a study of T cell responses to AZD1222 COVID-19 vaccine. Clones were read by immunoSEQ multiplex PCR, and TCRdb kept only the in-frame ones, dropping some. The sample has 42,000 or so clones, 88% seen once. The sequencing here drew on peripheral blood, taken 28 days after the second dose of the MenACWY control vaccine. All receptors come from an adult who received the MenACWY meningococcal vaccine as a control.

The V gene is TRBV7-9, the J gene TRBJ1-4, with D unresolved. Germline loops: CDR1 SEHNR, CDR2 FQNEAQ (reference sequence). Trimming took off 7 bases at V and 4 bases at J, with 13 bases between the two ends. The CDR3 loop spans 14 amino acids. CDR3 residues: CASTAGRSNEKLFF. For the CDR3, the DNA is TGTGCCAGCACCGCCGGACGGAGTAATGAAAAACTGTTTTTT.

CDR3 in DNA: TGTGCCAGCAGTGAACCGGGACTTAAAAACATTCAGTACTTC. It is translated as CASSEPGLKNIQYF. The V and J genes are TRBV6-1 and TRBJ2-4, with D possibly being TRBD2 (6 bases). Germline V gene data show CDR1 as MNHNS and CDR2 as SASEGT. Trimming pared 2 bases from V and 4 bases from J, leaving 9 bases between. CDR3 length: 14 amino acids.

This rearrangement joins TRBV6-5 to TRBJ2-1, with 9 positions matching TRBD2. With V trimmed by 5 bases and J by 7 bases, 6 bases remained unmatched. Germline CDR1 and CDR2: MNHEY and SVGAGI. The CDR3 has 14 residues. The CDR3 nucleotides are TGTGCCAGCAGTCAGGGACTAGCCCGGAATGAGCAGTTCTTC. Encoded protein: CASSQGLARNEQFF.

V gene TRBV13 combines with J gene TRBJ2-7; TRBD2 matches at 12 bases. Germline V lookup: CDR1 PRHDT, CDR2 FYEKMQ (reference sequence). Losses at the gene ends were 6 bases for V and 6 bases for J; bases not matched to a gene: 6. CDR3 size: 14 residues. CDR3 in amino acids: CASRLSSGRGEQYF. Here the CDR3 DNA reads TGTGCCAGCAGGCTGTCTAGCGGGAGGGGCGAGCAGTACTTC. Filled out from reference TRBV13 and TRBJ2-7, the complete variable domain reads AAGVIQSPRHLIKEKRETATLKCYPIPRHDTVYWYQQGPGQDPQFLISFYEKMQSDKGSIPDRFSAQQFSDYHSELNMSSLELGDSALYFCASRLSSGRGEQYFGPGTRLTVT.

The chain employs TRBV2 and TRBJ1-4; 7 bases map to TRBD1. There are 15 residues in the CDR3. V shed 3 bases, J shed 5 bases, and the junction held 6 bases outside the gene matches. Germline V CDR1 and CDR2: SNHLY, FYNNEI. The CDR3 reads CASSDPRTGNEKLFF. CDR3 DNA sequence: TGTGCCAGCAGTGATCCAAGGACAGGCAATGAAAAACTGTTTTTT.

The chain employs TRBV15 and TRBJ2-1; the D is unclear. V shed 1 base and J shed 9 bases, with 13 bases lying between them. This CDR3 comprises 14 residues. In germline, CDR1 is LNHNV, CDR2 YYDKDF (reference sequence). The CDR3 DNA reads as TGTGCCACCAGCAGAGTTTATGGTGTAATTGAGCAGTTCTTC. It is translated as CATSRVYGVIEQFF.

CDR3 in amino acids: CASIEAGNVNTEAFF. DNA for the CDR3: TGTGCCAGCATCGAGGCCGGGAATGTGAACACTGAAGCTTTCTTT. The V call is TRBV6-4, the J call TRBJ1-1; D not resolved. The CDR3 is made up of 15 amino acids. Trimming pared 7 bases from V and 0 bases from J, leaving 15 bases between. CDR1 is MRHNA, CDR2 SNTAGT, per germline.

The chain couples TRBV7-9 to TRBJ2-7; D call uncertain. V lost 3 bases and J lost 2, with 8 bases in between. The germline gives CDR1 SEHNR, CDR2 FQNEAQ (reference sequence). This CDR3 has 13 amino acids. The CDR3 is CASSLTTTYEQYF. DNA of the CDR3: TGTGCCAGCAGCTTGACGACCACCTACGAGCAGTACTTC.

The chain combines TRBV24-1 with TRBJ2-2; 12 bases line up with TRBD2. Germline CDR1 KGHDR, CDR2 SFDVKD. CDR3 length: 17 amino acids. V lost 5 bases and J lost 2; bases outside the gene matches: 5. The CDR3 nucleotides are TGTGCCACCAGTGGCAGGACTAGCGGGATTAACACCGGGGAGCTGTTTTTT. Amino acids: CATSGRTSGINTGELFF.

There are a few counts of this clone. The chain employs TRBV9 and TRBJ1-2; D is unresolved. Between the trimmed V and J ends, which lost 4 bases and 5 bases, there was a span of 9 bases. Germline CDR1 and CDR2: SGDLS and YYNGEE. CDR3 size: 12 residues. The CDR3 sequence: CASSPRGYGYTF. The CDR3 DNA follows: TGTGCCAGCAGCCCCCGTGGGTATGGCTACACCTTC.